The T cell receptor beta chain described here comes from a study of cytomegalovirus exposure and HLA in healthy donors. Amplification used 60 Vbeta primers and 13 Jbeta primers. Profiled with immunoSEQ multiplex PCR; TCRdb holds only in-frame clones, not every one. The profile covers around 220,000 clones, with over 75% appearing a single time and roughly 0.22% taken by the ten largest. Study-level results: It was confirmed in vitro that three of the CMV-associated chains were specific for CMV antigens. In a later analysis, common viral pathogens appeared linked to several of the most significant clusters.

To note about this clone: Antigen unknown.

This CDR3 has 15 amino acids. V shed 9 bases, J shed 4 bases, and the junction held 12 bases outside the gene matches. CDR1 and CDR2 (germline): MDHEN, SYDVKM. Input material: PBMCs. The TCR was taken from a girl aged 2 to 10 in good health and CMV-seronegative. This sequence joins TRBV28 and TRBJ2-1; TRBD2 matches 7 bases. As DNA, the CDR3 is TGTGCCAGTAGAATGGGGGGGGTCGAATACAATGAGCAGTTCTTC. It yields the protein CASRMGGVEYNEQFF. Full variable domain (missing parts from reference TRBV28 and TRBJ2-1): DVKVTQSSRYLVKRTGEKVFLECVQDMDHENMFWYRQDPGLGLRLIYFSYDVKMKEKGDIPEGYSVSREKKERFSLILESASTNQTSMYLCASRMGGVEYNEQFFGPGTRLTVL.